Below, 22 T cell receptor beta chains from the same sample are listed, as sequenced in a study of blood T cells in healthy people across ages. Alongside a J-beta primer mix, a sample-barcoded 5' primer served in a second PCR lasting roughly 6 to 11 cycles. TCRdb re-called the 5' RACE reads through MiXCR, storing one row per CDR3 protein. The sample has 800,000 to 1,300,000 distinct CDR3 sequences; approximately 25% are singletons. Another study also made use of these data, one on T cells of mothers and their children.

Sequencing input: blood. These receptors came from a girl aged 2-10 years in good health.

This chain joins TRBV19 and TRBJ1-4; no definite D call. Per the germline V gene, CDR1 is LNHDA and CDR2 is SQIVND (reference sequence). V was trimmed by 7 bases and J by 6 bases, leaving 12 bases between them. This CDR3 has 13 residues. The CDR3 region is CASTEGLHEKLFF. The CDR3 DNA sequence: TGTGCCAGTACGGAGGGCTTGCATGAAAAACTGTTTTTT.

The CDR3 region is CSARRGQLNEQFF. CDR3 nucleotide sequence: TGCAGCGCGCGTAGGGGACAACTTAATGAGCAGTTCTTC. This chain links TRBV29-1 with TRBJ2-1, with D perhaps matching TRBD1 (6 bases). V was trimmed by 7 bases and J by 7 bases, leaving 17 bases between them. The CDR3 loop spans 13 amino acids. Germline V gene sequence: CDR1 SQVTM, CDR2 ANQGSEA.

The sample holds a few counts of this clonotype. The J gene is TRBJ2-5, the V gene TRBV27; 9 bases fit TRBD2. V lost 6 bases to trimming and J lost 2 bases; unmatched junction nucleotides: 10. This CDR3 has 16 amino acids. Per germline, CDR1 MNHEY and CDR2 SMNVEV (reference sequence). This chain's CDR3 is CASRGLAGGVQETQYF. CDR3 in DNA: TGTGCCAGCAGAGGGCTCGCGGGAGGGGTTCAAGAGACCCAGTACTTC.

This clonotype was seen only a few times. This sequence joins TRBV6-2 or TRBV6-3 and TRBJ2-6; TRBD1 might be the D (7 bases). V was trimmed by 4 bases and J by 0 bases, leaving 19 bases between them. Per germline, CDR1 MNHEY and CDR2 SVGEGT. The CDR3 has 19 amino acids. In DNA, the CDR3 is TGTGCCAGCAGTTCCCAGGGGGGTCTGTACTTCTCTGGGGCCAACGTCCTGACTTTC. Translation: CASSSQGGLYFSGANVLTF.

This clonotype appeared many times. V is TRBV7-2 and J is TRBJ2-7; D gene unclear. V shed 6 bases and J shed 1 base, with 7 bases lying between them. This CDR3 has 12 amino acids. CDR1 is SGHTA and CDR2 is FQGNSA in the germline V gene. The CDR3 is CASSLQSYEQYF. Written as DNA, the CDR3 is TGTGCCAGCAGTTTACAGTCCTACGAGCAGTACTTC.

V gene TRBV19 combines with J gene TRBJ1-3; D gene uncertain. The length of the CDR3 is 13 residues. Trimming stripped 5 bases from V and 4 bases from J, with 9 bases between. The V gene's germline CDR1 is LNHDA and CDR2 SQIVND (reference sequence). The CDR3 protein is CASSPRWGNTIYF. DNA for the CDR3: TGTGCCAGTAGTCCCCGTTGGGGAAACACCATATATTTT.

This chain connects TRBV7-2 to TRBJ2-7, with D maybe TRBD2 (5 bases). Germline-derived CDR1 and CDR2 are SGHTA and FQGNSA. With 5 bases removed from V and 5 bases from J, the gap between germline ends came to 13 bases. This CDR3 contains 13 residues. DNA of the CDR3: TGTGCCAGCAGCCCCGTTTCGCGGGACGAGCAGTACTTC. Its translation is CASSPVSRDEQYF.

This chain links TRBV20-1 with TRBJ1-1, with TRBD1 identical over 7 bases. The length of the CDR3 is 14 residues. V trimming: 3 bases; J trimming: 4 bases; junction bases outside the gene matches: 8. Germline CDR1 and CDR2: DFQATT and SNEGSKA (reference sequence). The CDR3 coding sequence is TGCAGTGCTAGTACAGGGGCTGGGATCACTGAAGCTTTCTTT. Its protein is CSASTGAGITEAFF.

This chain connects TRBV7-9 to TRBJ1-2; the D is unclear. CDR3 length: 13 residues. Germline CDR1 and CDR2: SEHNR and FQNEAQ (reference sequence). V was trimmed by 5 bases and J by 4 bases, leaving 11 bases between them. The CDR3 here is CASSQLPSYGYTF. As DNA, the CDR3 is TGTGCCAGCAGCCAACTCCCGTCCTATGGCTACACCTTC.

Only a few counts were recorded for this clonotype. V gene TRBV28 combines with J gene TRBJ2-5, with TRBD1 matching over 11 bases. The DNA matches TRBJ2-7 better at its end, which makes the J call doubtful. The CDR3 totals 15 residues. The germline gives CDR1 MDHEN, CDR2 SYDVKM. Written as DNA, the CDR3 is TGTGCCAGCAGTAGTGAGGGGACAGGGGGTTACGAGCAGTACTTC. It encodes CASSSEGTGGYEQYF.

This chain joins TRBV4-1 and TRBJ2-5, with a possible D match to TRBD1 (5 bases). V lost 1 base to trimming and J lost 5 bases, with 11 bases between them. CDR1 and CDR2 from the germline V gene are MGHRA and YSYEKL. CDR3 length: 14 amino acids. The CDR3 loop reads CASSQAGFSETQYF. CDR3 in DNA: TGCGCCAGCAGCCAAGCAGGGTTCAGTGAGACCCAGTACTTC.

This sequence joins TRBV6-9 and TRBJ1-2; no definite D call. The germline gives CDR1 MNHGY, CDR2 SVAAGI. The length of the CDR3 is 18 residues. Trimming took 4 bases from V and 0 from J, leaving 21 bases between them. CDR3: CASSFIPRGPRANYGYTF. The CDR3 DNA follows: TGTGCCAGCAGTTTCATCCCCCGGGGTCCACGGGCTAACTATGGCTACACCTTC.

The chain carries TRBV7-2 and TRBJ2-5; 8 bases are shared with TRBD2. The CDR3 spans 14 residues. CDR1 SGHTA and CDR2 FQGNSA come from the germline V gene. J was trimmed by 1 base and V by 5 bases; bases with no gene match: 3. The CDR3 region has the DNA TGTGCCAGCAGCGCGCGGGGGGCCCAAGAGACCCAGTACTTC. It translates to CASSARGAQETQYF.

The sample holds a few counts of this clonotype. The chain is built from TRBV6-2 or TRBV6-3 and TRBJ1-2, with D tentatively TRBD1 (5 bases). The CDR3 is made up of 15 amino acids. The V gene's germline CDR1 is MNHEY and CDR2 SVGEGT. The germline V and J ends were trimmed by 6 bases and 3 bases, with 17 bases remaining between them. This CDR3 reads CASSRPSGAYYGYTF. The CDR3 DNA reads TGTGCCAGCAGCCGACCGTCCGGGGCCTACTATGGCTACACCTTC.

CDR3 loop: CASSLIGIYNEQFF. In nucleotides, the CDR3 is TGTGCCAGCAGTTTAATTGGGATTTACAATGAGCAGTTCTTC. The chain joins TRBV27 to TRBJ2-1; D remains unclear. Per the germline V gene, CDR1 is MNHEY and CDR2 is SMNVEV (reference sequence). With 2 bases removed from V and 4 bases from J, the gap between germline ends came to 9 bases. This CDR3 has 14 residues.

This clonotype appeared a few times. This sequence joins TRBV4-2 and TRBJ2-3; 9 bases are shared with TRBD2. Unmatched junction bases numbered 14, after V lost 5 bases and J lost 5 bases. Germline lookup yields CDR1 LGHNA and CDR2 YNFKEQ. The CDR3 consists of 17 residues. The CDR3 spells CASSSSSTAGGQDTQYF. DNA for the CDR3: TGTGCCAGCAGCTCCTCCTCCACGGCGGGGGGGCAAGATACGCAGTATTTT.

This clonotype has just a few counts. Its ends do not fully match the called genes, so a read error is possible. This rearrangement joins TRBV28 to TRBJ2-5, with TRBD1 matching over 8 bases. The CDR3 covers 12 residues. In germline, CDR1 is MDHEN, CDR2 SYDVKM. The CDR3: CASTGTGPSEFF. The CDR3 region has the DNA TGTGCCTCCACCGGGACAGGTCCTTCCGAGTTCTTC.

The gene calls are TRBV7-8 and TRBJ2-2; 7 nucleotides agree with TRBD1. Trimming cost V 5 bases and J 6 bases; bases outside gene matches: 9. This CDR3 is 15 amino acids long. CDR1 SGHVS and CDR2 FQNEAQ come from the germline V gene. DNA for the CDR3: TGTGCCAGCAGCCTCCGCGACAGGGTGGCCGGGGAGCTGTTTTTT. This codes for CASSLRDRVAGELFF.

The J gene is TRBJ2-3, the V gene TRBV5-1; maybe TRBD1 (5 bases). Germline assignment: CDR1 SGHRS and CDR2 YFSETQ. The ends were cut back, 4 bases at V and 1 base at J, with 13 bases in the middle. The CDR3 runs to 15 residues. As DNA, the CDR3 is TGCGCCAGCAGCACAGGTGGGGCTGGCACAGATACGCAGTATTTT. It yields the protein CASSTGGAGTDTQYF.

CDR3 in amino acids: CASLGLASLEQYF. Here the CDR3 DNA reads TGTGCCAGCTTGGGACTAGCGTCCCTCGAGCAGTACTTC. This chain connects TRBV28 to TRBJ2-7, with 10 bases fitting TRBD2. Germline V gene sequence: CDR1 MDHEN, CDR2 SYDVKM. The CDR3 has 13 amino acids. V lost 8 bases, J lost 6 bases, and 7 bases stayed unmatched.

Concerning this clonotype: The conserved final phenylalanine or tryptophan is absent from the CDR3, which likely points to a read error. The chain links TRBV5-6 to TRBJ2-1; D gene unclear. The CDR3 is 12 amino acids. V was shortened by 7 bases and J by 4 bases, with 9 bases between the two germline ends. Germline lookup yields CDR1 SGHDT and CDR2 YYEEEE. DNA for the CDR3: TGTGCCAGCCATGGGTTTTACAATGAGCAGTTCCTC. This sequence encodes CASHGFYNEQFL.

V gene TRBV5-1 combines with J gene TRBJ1-2; TRBD1 agrees at 9 bases. CDR3 length: 14 amino acids. Germline trimming cut 4 bases from V and 8 bases from J; bases unmatched to any gene: 9. Per germline, CDR1 SGHRS and CDR2 YFSETQ. DNA of the CDR3: TGCGCCAGCAGCCCAAACGGGACAGGGAAAGGCTACACCTTC. It is translated as CASSPNGTGKGYTF.